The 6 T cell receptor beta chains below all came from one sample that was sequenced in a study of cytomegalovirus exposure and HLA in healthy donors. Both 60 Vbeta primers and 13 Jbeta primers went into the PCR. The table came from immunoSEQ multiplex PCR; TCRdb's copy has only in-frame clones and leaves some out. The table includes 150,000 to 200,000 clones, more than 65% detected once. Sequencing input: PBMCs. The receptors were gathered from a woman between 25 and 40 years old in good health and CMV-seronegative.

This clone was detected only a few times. DNA for the CDR3: TGTGCCACCAGCAAACTAAAGCCCCTCGGTAGGCAAGAGACCCAGTACTTC. Residues: CATSKLKPLGRQETQYF. V usage is TRBV15 and J usage is TRBJ2-5; no definite D call. Germline lookup yields CDR1 LNHNV and CDR2 YYDKDF (reference sequence). Trimming removed 4 bases from V and 2 bases from J, with 20 bases in between. The CDR3 sequence is 17 residues long.

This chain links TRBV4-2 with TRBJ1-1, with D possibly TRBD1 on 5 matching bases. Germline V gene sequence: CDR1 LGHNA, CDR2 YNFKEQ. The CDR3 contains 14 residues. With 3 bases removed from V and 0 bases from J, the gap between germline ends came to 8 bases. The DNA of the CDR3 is TGTGCCAGCAGCCAGGGGGGAGTGAACACTGAAGCTTTCTTT. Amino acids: CASSQGGVNTEAFF.

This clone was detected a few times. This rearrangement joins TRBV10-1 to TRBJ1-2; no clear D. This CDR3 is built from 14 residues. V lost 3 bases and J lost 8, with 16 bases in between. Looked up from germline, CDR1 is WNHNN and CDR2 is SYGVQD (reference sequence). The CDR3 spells CASSEPPPSKGYTF. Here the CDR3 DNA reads TGCGCCAGCAGTGAACCCCCACCAAGCAAAGGCTACACCTTC.

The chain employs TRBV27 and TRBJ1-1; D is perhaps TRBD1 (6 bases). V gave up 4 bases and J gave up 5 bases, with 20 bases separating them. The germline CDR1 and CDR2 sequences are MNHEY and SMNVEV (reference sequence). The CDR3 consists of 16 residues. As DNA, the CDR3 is TGTGCCAGCAGTTCTAACAACAGGGTCGGGAGGACTGAAGCTTTCTTT. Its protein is CASSSNNRVGRTEAFF.

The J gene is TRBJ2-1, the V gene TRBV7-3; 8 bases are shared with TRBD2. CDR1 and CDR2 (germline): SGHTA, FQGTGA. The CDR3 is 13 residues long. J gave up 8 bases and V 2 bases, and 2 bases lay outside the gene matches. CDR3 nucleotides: TGTGCCAGCAGCTTACGGGGGGGCGATGAGCAGTTCTTC. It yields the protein CASSLRGGDEQFF.

CDR3 coding DNA: TGTGCCAGCAGTGACAGGGGATACCCCTACGAGCAGTACTTC. Translation gives CASSDRGYPYEQYF. The J gene is TRBJ2-7, the V gene TRBV27, with 8 bases aligning to TRBD1. This CDR3 spans 14 amino acids. Losses at the gene ends were 5 bases for V and 2 bases for J; bases not matched to a gene: 5. Germline V gives CDR1 MNHEY, CDR2 SMNVEV (reference sequence).